This record looks at one T cell receptor beta chain sequence and its context. The target antigen is unknown. This sample is drawn from a study of blood T cells in healthy people across ages. Study results and caveats: A roughly linear age-dependent decrease characterized TCR beta diversity per million T cells. The diversity estimates, figures obtained from one million T cells, were considered underestimates. Correlation between TCR beta diversity and naive T cell percentage was strong.

Germline V gene lookup returns CDR1 MDHEN and CDR2 SYDVKM. The trim removed 6 bases at V and 4 bases at J, leaving 5 bases unmatched. The CDR3 runs 14 residues. The second PCR ran about 6 to 12 cycles with a sample-barcoded 5' primer and J-beta primers. Researchers report that each sample yielded at least 2.5 million CDR3-containing paired-end reads. TCRdb processed the 5' RACE reads anew with MiXCR; each CDR3 protein has one entry. The sample includes roughly 1.9 million distinct CDR3 sequences, about 39% of them seen just once. The rearrangement links TRBV28 to TRBJ2-3, with 9 bases aligning to TRBD1. This TCR was sampled from a human donor in good health. Sequencing used blood. The CDR3 loop reads CASRGTGRPDTQYF. CDR3 coding DNA: TGTGCCAGCAGAGGGACAGGGCGACCAGATACGCAGTATTTT. The variable domain in full, with the rest retrieved from reference TRBV28 and TRBJ2-3, is DVKVTQSSRYLVKRTGEKVFLECVQDMDHENMFWYRQDPGLGLRLIYFSYDVKMKEKGDIPEGYSVSREKKERFSLILESASTNQTSMYLCASRGTGRPDTQYFGPGTRLTVL.